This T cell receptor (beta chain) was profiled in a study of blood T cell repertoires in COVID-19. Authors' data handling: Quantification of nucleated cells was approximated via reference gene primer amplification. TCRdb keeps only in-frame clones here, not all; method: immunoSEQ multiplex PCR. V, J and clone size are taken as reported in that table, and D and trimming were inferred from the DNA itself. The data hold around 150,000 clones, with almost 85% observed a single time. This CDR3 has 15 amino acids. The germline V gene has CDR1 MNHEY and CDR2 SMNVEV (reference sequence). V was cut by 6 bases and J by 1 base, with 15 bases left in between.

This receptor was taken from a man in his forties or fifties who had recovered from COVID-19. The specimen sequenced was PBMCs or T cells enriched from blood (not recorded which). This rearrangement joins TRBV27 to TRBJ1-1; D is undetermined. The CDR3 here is CASSLAGTPNTEAFF. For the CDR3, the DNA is TGTGCCAGCAGCTTGGCAGGAACCCCGAACACTGAAGCTTTCTTT.